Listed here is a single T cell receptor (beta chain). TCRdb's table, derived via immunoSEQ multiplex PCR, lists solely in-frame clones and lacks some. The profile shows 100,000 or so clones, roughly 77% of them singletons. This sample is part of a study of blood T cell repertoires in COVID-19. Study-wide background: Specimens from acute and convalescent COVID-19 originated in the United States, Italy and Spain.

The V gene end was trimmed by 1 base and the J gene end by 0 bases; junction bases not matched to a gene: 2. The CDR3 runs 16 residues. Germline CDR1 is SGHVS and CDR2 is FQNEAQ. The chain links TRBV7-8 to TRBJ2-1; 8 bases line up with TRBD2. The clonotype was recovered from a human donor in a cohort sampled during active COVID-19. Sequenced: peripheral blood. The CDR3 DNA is TGTGCCAGCAGCTTAGGGGCGGGGGGCTCCTACAATGAGCAGTTCTTC. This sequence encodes CASSLGAGGSYNEQFF.